These 19 T cell receptor beta chains were all obtained from the same sample, sequenced in a study of T cells in Graves' hyperthyroidism and ophthalmopathy. TCR beta CDR3 regions were amplified from RNA transcripts. HTBI primers were employed in a first-round RT-PCR of the TCR CDR3. TCRdb used MiXCR to reprocess the multiplex PCR reads, holding one entry per CDR3 protein. The data show about 640,000 distinct CDR3 sequences, with roughly 46% seen just once and about 7% held by the top ten. The source material was peripheral blood or thyroid tissue (not recorded which). These receptors originate from an adult man with Graves' disease, either hyperthyroidism or ophthalmopathy (not recorded which).

This chain connects TRBV15 to TRBJ2-2; 8 bases line up with TRBD1. Per the germline V gene, CDR1 is LNHNV and CDR2 is YYDKDF (reference sequence). The CDR3 sequence is 14 residues long. Trimming cost V 6 bases and J 10 bases; bases outside gene matches: 10. The CDR3 DNA reads as TGTGCCACCAGTGATTTGCAGGGACAGGCGGAGCTGTTTTTT. Its translation is CATSDLQGQAELFF.

V gene TRBV19 combines with J gene TRBJ1-5; D possibly corresponds to TRBD1 (6 bases). The CDR3 extends over 16 amino acids. Germline-derived CDR1 and CDR2 are LNHDA and SQIVND (reference sequence). Trimming removed 5 bases at V and 2 bases at J, with 16 bases between. The CDR3: CASSSGQPRGNQPQHF. CDR3 nucleotides: TGTGCCAGTAGTTCGGGACAACCTCGCGGCAATCAGCCCCAGCATTTT.

With regard to this clonotype: A much larger clone sits a single nucleotide away, making a read error possible. CDR3 region: CASSESGEGIYGYTF. The CDR3 nucleotides are TGTGCCAGCAGTGAAAGTGGAGAAGGGATCTATGGCTACACCTTC. The rearrangement joins TRBV2 to TRBJ1-2; D is unclear. Germline V lookup: CDR1 SNHLY, CDR2 FYNNEI. The length of the CDR3 is 15 residues. V shed 2 bases and J shed 4 bases, with 14 bases lying between them. Complete variable domain (other parts from reference TRBV2 and TRBJ1-2): EPEVTQTPSHQVTQMGQEVILRCVPISNHLYFYWYRQILGQKVEFLVSFYNNEISEKSEIFDDQFSVERPDGSNFTLKIRSTKLEDSAMYFCASSESGEGIYGYTFGSGTRLTVV.

The chain carries TRBV9 and TRBJ1-2; D possibly corresponds to TRBD1 (5 bases). The CDR3 has 12 amino acids. The V gene's germline CDR1 is SGDLS and CDR2 YYNGEE. The V gene lost 3 bases and the J gene lost 4 bases, with 7 bases spanning the gap. The CDR3 region is CASSGQRYGYTF. CDR3 nucleotide sequence: TGTGCCAGCAGCGGACAGCGCTATGGCTACACCTTC.

This clonotype was picked up many times. The chain employs TRBV24-1 and TRBJ2-5, with D tentatively TRBD1 or TRBD2 (5 bases each). Germline V gene lookup returns CDR1 KGHDR and CDR2 SFDVKD. Between the trimmed V and J ends, which lost 5 bases and 2 bases, there was a span of 11 bases. CDR3 length equals 14 residues. This chain's CDR3 is CATSGGDQQETQYF. The CDR3 DNA is TGTGCCACCAGTGGAGGGGACCAGCAAGAGACCCAGTACTTC.

There are a few counts of this clonotype. This chain connects TRBV20-1 to TRBJ1-6; no definite D call. V was clipped by 6 bases and J by 7 bases, with 10 bases between them. CDR3 length: 12 residues. Germline CDR1 is DFQATT and CDR2 is SNEGSKA (reference sequence). The CDR3 region is CSAPSGNSPLHF. In DNA form, the CDR3 reads TGCAGTGCCCCGAGCGGGAATTCACCCCTCCACTTT.

This chain uses TRBV25-1 with TRBJ1-2; D is ambiguous. Trimming took off 6 bases at V and 5 bases at J, with 13 bases between the two ends. Per germline, CDR1 MGHDK and CDR2 SYGVNS. The CDR3 totals 13 residues. Written as DNA, the CDR3 is TGTGCCAGCAGCTACGACGGACGTTATGGCTACACCTTC. Encoded protein: CASSYDGRYGYTF.

There are many counts of this clonotype. This chain uses TRBV6-5 with TRBJ2-7; D unclear. Trimming pared 5 bases from V and 2 bases from J, leaving 19 bases between. This CDR3 comprises 16 residues. Germline values: CDR1 MNHEY, CDR2 SVGAGI. Here the CDR3 reads CASSDLDLEIPYEQYF. Written as DNA, the CDR3 is TGTGCCAGCAGTGACCTGGACCTGGAGATCCCCTACGAGCAGTACTTC.

This clonotype was counted between two and nine times. Written as DNA, the CDR3 is TGTGCCAGCAGCGTAGCAGTAAATTCCTACGAGCAGTACTTC. Residues: CASSVAVNSYEQYF. The genes are TRBV9 and TRBJ2-7; no clear D gene. V gave up 0 bases and J gave up 1 base, with 8 bases separating them. Germline CDR1 and CDR2: SGDLS and YYNGEE. The CDR3 runs 14 residues.

This clonotype was observed a few times. The junction departs from the called germline gene at one end, perhaps through a read error. V is TRBV7-8 and J is TRBJ1-4; D may be TRBD1 (5 bases). The germline V gene has CDR1 SGHVS and CDR2 FQNEAQ. This CDR3 is 14 amino acids long. This CDR3 reads CASSQLGTDEKLFF. The CDR3 DNA follows: TGCGCCAGCAGCCAACTCGGGACGGATGAAAAACTGTTTTTT.

In this sample, this clonotype turned up a few times. This chain connects TRBV7-9 to TRBJ2-5; no reliable D call. The CDR3 is 13 amino acids. Between the trimmed V and J ends, which lost 3 bases and 6 bases, there was a span of 11 bases. CDR1 and CDR2 from the germline V gene are SEHNR and FQNEAQ (reference sequence). CDR3: CASSFWGQQTQYF. As DNA, the CDR3 is TGTGCCAGCAGCTTCTGGGGTCAGCAGACCCAGTACTTC.

Regarding this clonotype: This may be a read error, as it is one base from a much larger clone. The V and J genes are TRBV24-1 and TRBJ1-5, with D possibly being TRBD1 (6 bases). Trimming took 1 base from V and 6 from J, leaving 18 bases between them. This CDR3 comprises 17 residues. Germline V lookup: CDR1 KGHDR, CDR2 SFDVKD. CDR3 sequence: CATSDLGKGVGSQPQHF. The CDR3 DNA reads TGTGCCACCAGTGATTTAGGGAAGGGGGTCGGCAGTCAGCCCCAGCATTTT.

This clonotype has just a few counts. The chain combines TRBV7-2 with TRBJ2-7; 7 bases match TRBD1. Trimming at V came to 5 bases and at J to 6 bases, leaving 1 base not matched to a gene. Germline assignment: CDR1 SGHTA and CDR2 FQGNSA. This CDR3 spans 11 amino acids. CDR3 sequence reads: CASSDRVEQYF. The CDR3 bases are TGTGCCAGCAGCGACAGGGTCGAGCAGTACTTC.

The rearrangement links TRBV7-2 to TRBJ1-2; a weak D match, TRBD1 (6 bases). Between the trimmed V and J ends, which lost 3 bases and 4 bases, there was a span of 15 bases. There are 15 residues in the CDR3. Germline V CDR1 and CDR2: SGHTA, FQGNSA. The CDR3 region has the DNA TGTGCCAGCAGCTTTCAGACAGGCCCTGGCTATGGCTACACCTTC. Protein product: CASSFQTGPGYGYTF.

The rearrangement uses TRBV20-1 and TRBJ1-1; no reliable D call. This CDR3 region has 13 residues. The ends were cut back, 7 bases at V and 0 bases at J, with 12 bases in the middle. Germline V CDR1 and CDR2: DFQATT, SNEGSKA (reference sequence). The CDR3 protein is CSVSRGMNTEAFF. Written as DNA, the CDR3 is TGCAGTGTTAGCCGAGGGATGAACACTGAAGCTTTCTTT.

This clonotype was detected only once. The gene calls are TRBV7-2 and TRBJ2-5; 9 positions match TRBD2. This CDR3 has 16 amino acids. Germline trimming cut 6 bases from V and 5 bases from J; bases unmatched to any gene: 13. CDR1 is SGHTA and CDR2 is FQGNSA in the germline V gene. The CDR3 is CASSYGVAGELETQYF. DNA for the CDR3: TGTGCCAGCAGTTACGGCGTAGCGGGAGAATTGGAGACCCAGTACTTC.

This clonotype occurred once. A much more abundant neighbour one base away suggests this may be a read error. J is TRBJ1-4 and V is TRBV15; D is unresolved. CDR1 and CDR2 from the germline V gene are LNHNV and YYDKDF (reference sequence). The CDR3 length is 15 residues. Trimming pared 5 bases from V and 7 bases from J, leaving 17 bases between. CDR3 amino acids: CATSGVGFGSEKLFF. The CDR3 bases are TGTGCCACCAGCGGAGTAGGGTTTGGGAGTGAAAAACTGTTTTTT.

The rearrangement links TRBV15 to TRBJ2-7, with D possibly matching TRBD1 (5 bases). V was shortened by 0 bases and J by 6 bases, with 9 bases between the two germline ends. The germline V gene encodes CDR1 LNHNV and CDR2 YYDKDF (reference sequence). CDR3 length equals 13 residues. CDR3 residues: CATSRDGQFEQYF. The CDR3 nucleotides read TGTGCCACCAGCAGAGATGGACAATTCGAGCAGTACTTC.

The chain employs TRBV24-1 and TRBJ1-3; tentatively, D is TRBD1 (6 bases). There are 15 residues in the CDR3. Germline V gene lookup returns CDR1 KGHDR and CDR2 SFDVKD. Between the trimmed V and J ends, which lost 11 bases and 0 bases, there was a span of 16 bases. The CDR3 DNA sequence: TGTGCCAGCACCGACTCCAGGGGCTCTGGAAACACCATATATTTT. Its protein product is CASTDSRGSGNTIYF.